Each of the 6 T cell receptor beta chains below was sequenced from the same sample in a study of OX40 agonist ivuxolimab in advanced cancers. The library was built by means of the immunoSEQ multiplex PCR assay. TCRdb retrieved this table from immuneACCESS and kept in-frame rearrangements only. Not all clones are present; in checked studies, unresolved V genes account for under half, and no reason is known for the remainder. Across this sample there are about 46,000 clones, with around nine tenths seen only once. The leading ten clones occupy over 9.5% of the sample. The specimen was CD4+ or CD8+ T cells sorted from blood, collected in a trial of the OX40 agonist ivuxolimab. Source of these receptors: an adult with an advanced solid tumor such as melanoma, head and neck, liver or kidney cancer.

This rearrangement joins TRBV9 to TRBJ2-3; 9 bases map to TRBD2. This CDR3 comprises 16 residues. After removal of 3 bases from V and 2 bases from J, the junction contained 7 bases not matched to a gene. Germline V gene lookup returns CDR1 SGDLS and CDR2 YYNGEE. This CDR3 is CASSDPLAGTTDTQYF. CDR3 bases: TGTGCCAGCAGCGACCCCCTAGCGGGAACCACAGATACGCAGTATTTT.

The chain carries TRBV5-6 and TRBJ2-2, with a possible D match to TRBD1 (5 bases). V lost 4 bases and J 4 bases, leaving 8 bases between the germline ends. The CDR3 consists of 13 residues. Germline CDR1 is SGHDT and CDR2 is YYEEEE. The CDR3 here is CASSLDSTGELFF. The CDR3 nucleotides are TGTGCCAGCAGCCTCGACAGCACCGGGGAGCTGTTTTTT.

A remark on this clone: Distinct nucleotide sequences in the sample also encode this CDR3. The chain recombines TRBV5-6 with TRBJ1-2, with 8 bases fitting TRBD1. The CDR3 runs 15 residues. J gave up 4 bases and V 2 bases, and 7 bases lay outside the gene matches. The germline gives CDR1 SGHDT, CDR2 YYEEEE. CDR3 protein: CASSFGTGGSYGYTF. CDR3 DNA: TGTGCCAGCAGCTTCGGGACAGGTGGCAGCTATGGCTACACCTTC.

The chain is built from TRBV20-1 and TRBJ2-1; the D is unclear. Germline CDR1 DFQATT, CDR2 SNEGSKA (reference sequence). The CDR3 length is 11 residues. Trimming took 6 bases from V and 3 from J, leaving 6 bases between them. The CDR3 coding sequence is TGCAGTGCCCCGATCTACAATGAGCAGTTCTTC. This encodes CSAPIYNEQFF.

The rearrangement uses TRBV28 and TRBJ2-1, with D hard to call. Germline V CDR1 and CDR2: MDHEN, SYDVKM. Between the trimmed V and J ends, which lost 1 base and 8 bases, there was a span of 3 bases. CDR3 length equals 11 residues. The CDR3 sequence: CASSLFDEQFF. The CDR3 nucleotides are TGTGCCAGCAGTTTATTCGATGAGCAGTTCTTC.

The V call is TRBV30, the J call TRBJ2-7; 8 bases agree with TRBD1. Trimming cost V 1 base and J 2 bases; bases outside gene matches: 4. Looked up from germline, CDR1 is GTSNPN and CDR2 is SVGIG (reference sequence). This CDR3 comprises 14 residues. CDR3 in amino acids: CAWSGETGAYEQYF. CDR3 bases: TGTGCCTGGAGTGGAGAGACAGGGGCCTACGAGCAGTACTTC.